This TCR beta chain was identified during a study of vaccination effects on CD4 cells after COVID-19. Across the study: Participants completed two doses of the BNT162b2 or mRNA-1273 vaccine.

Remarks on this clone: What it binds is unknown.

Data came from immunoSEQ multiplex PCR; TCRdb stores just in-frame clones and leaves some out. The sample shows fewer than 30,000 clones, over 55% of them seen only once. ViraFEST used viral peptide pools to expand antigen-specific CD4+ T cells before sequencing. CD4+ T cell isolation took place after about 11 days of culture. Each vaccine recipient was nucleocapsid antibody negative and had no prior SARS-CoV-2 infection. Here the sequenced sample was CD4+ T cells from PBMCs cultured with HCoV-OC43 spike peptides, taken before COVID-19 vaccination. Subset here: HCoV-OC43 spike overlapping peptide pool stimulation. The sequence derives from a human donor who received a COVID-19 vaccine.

This chain's CDR3 is CAIRSTGQGVNEQYF. The CDR3, as DNA: TGTGCCATCAGGTCCACGGGACAGGGAGTAAACGAGCAGTACTTC. The rearrangement uses TRBV10-3 and TRBJ2-7; 9 nucleotides agree with TRBD1. This CDR3 contains 15 residues. V shed 6 bases, J shed 5 bases, and the junction held 11 bases outside the gene matches. CDR1 ENHRY and CDR2 SYGVKD come from the germline V gene.